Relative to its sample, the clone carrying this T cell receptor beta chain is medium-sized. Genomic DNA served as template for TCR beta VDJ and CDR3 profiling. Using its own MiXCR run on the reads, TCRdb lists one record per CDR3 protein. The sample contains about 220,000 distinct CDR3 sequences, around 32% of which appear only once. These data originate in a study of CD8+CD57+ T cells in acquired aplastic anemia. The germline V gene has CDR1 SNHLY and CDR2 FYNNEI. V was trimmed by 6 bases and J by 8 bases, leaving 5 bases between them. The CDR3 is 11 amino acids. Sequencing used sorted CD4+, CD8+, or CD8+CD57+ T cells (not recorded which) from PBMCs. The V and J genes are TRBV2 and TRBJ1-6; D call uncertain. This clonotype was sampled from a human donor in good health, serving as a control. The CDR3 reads CASRGDSPLHF. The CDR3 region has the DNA TGTGCCAGCAGGGGCGATTCACCCCTCCACTTT.